One sample yielded the 5 T cell receptor beta chains listed below, sequenced in a study of cytomegalovirus exposure and HLA in healthy donors. The PCR was carried out with 60 Vbeta primers and 13 Jbeta primers. Only in-frame clones appear in the TCRdb table, and some are missing; sequencing was by immunoSEQ multiplex PCR. The sample lists approximately 190,000 clones, approximately 87% occurring once. Material for sequencing was PBMCs. The origin of the receptors is a young man in good health and CMV-seronegative.

This chain joins TRBV13 and TRBJ2-3; a possible D gene is TRBD1 (6 bases). V was shortened by 7 bases and J by 0 bases, with 8 bases between the two germline ends. The germline V gene encodes CDR1 PRHDT and CDR2 FYEKMQ (reference sequence). This CDR3 is 13 amino acids long. In nucleotides, the CDR3 is TGTGCCAGCAAAGACAGGAGCACAGATACGCAGTATTTT. It is translated as CASKDRSTDTQYF.

The V call is TRBV5-1, the J call TRBJ2-1, with TRBD2 identical over 8 bases. Trimming took 0 bases from V and 0 from J; bases not matched to a gene: 2. This CDR3 comprises 16 residues. Germline CDR1 SGHRS, CDR2 YFSETQ. The DNA of the CDR3 is TGCGCCAGCAGCTTGGGACTAGCGCGCTCCTACAATGAGCAGTTCTTC. This codes for CASSLGLARSYNEQFF.

The V gene is TRBV5-4, the J gene TRBJ2-5; 7 bases map to TRBD1. Germline V gene sequence: CDR1 SGHNT, CDR2 YYREEE (reference sequence). CDR3 length equals 14 residues. The trim removed 0 bases at V and 5 bases at J, leaving 4 bases unmatched. The CDR3 sequence: CASSLEGGEETQYF. For the CDR3, the DNA is TGTGCCAGCAGCTTGGAAGGGGGCGAGGAGACCCAGTACTTC.

J is TRBJ2-1 and V is TRBV28; 7 bases agree with TRBD2. The CDR3 covers 14 residues. With V trimmed by 6 bases and J by 0 bases, 2 bases remained unmatched. Germline lookup yields CDR1 MDHEN and CDR2 SYDVKM. The CDR3 loop reads CASRGLRSYNEQFF. In DNA form, the CDR3 reads TGTGCCAGCAGGGGACTACGCTCCTACAATGAGCAGTTCTTC.

The V and J genes are TRBV6-5 and TRBJ2-7; D call uncertain. The CDR3 contains 13 residues. The germline V and J ends were trimmed by 5 bases and 3 bases, with 11 bases remaining between them. Germline V gives CDR1 MNHEY, CDR2 SVGAGI. CDR3 DNA sequence: TGTGCCAGCAGTACACAGATGAACTACGAGCAGTACTTC. Its translation is CASSTQMNYEQYF.